A single sample is the source of the 21 T cell receptor beta chains below, sequenced in a study of blood T cell repertoires in COVID-19. Assay used: immunoSEQ multiplex PCR; TCRdb lists only in-frame clones, some missing. The repertoire includes fewer than 250,000 clones, around 87% of them detected once, and roughly 3% sits in the top ten. The sequenced sample consisted of peripheral blood. The receptor set was obtained from a man aged 55 to 70 with acute or convalescent COVID-19.

The V call is TRBV15, the J call TRBJ2-7, with no clear D. This CDR3 has 14 amino acids. V was pared by 0 bases and J by 1 base, with 7 bases between. Germline CDR1 is LNHNV and CDR2 is YYDKDF (reference sequence). CDR3 sequence (DNA): TGTGCCACCAGCAGAGATAGACATTCCTACGAGCAGTACTTC. Protein: CATSRDRHSYEQYF.

Regarding this clone: One end of the junction is discordant with germline, which a read error may explain. The J gene is TRBJ2-4, the V gene TRBV7-2; TRBD2 agrees at 8 bases. CDR1 is SGHTA and CDR2 is FQGNSA in the germline V gene. CDR3 length equals 15 residues. Here the CDR3 reads CASSLFRGGKNIQYF. As DNA, the CDR3 is TGTGCTAGCAGCTTATTCCGGGGGGGCAAAAACATTCAGTACTTC.

This clone was detected only once. The chain combines TRBV18 with TRBJ2-3, with D tentatively TRBD1 (7 bases). The germline gives CDR1 KGHSH, CDR2 LQKENI. This CDR3 comprises 16 residues. V dropped 1 base and J dropped 2 bases, with 13 bases sitting between them. The DNA for the CDR3 is TGTGCCAGCTCACCACTCGGCAGGGGGGCCACAGATACGCAGTATTTT. Amino acids: CASSPLGRGATDTQYF. Supplemented by reference TRBV18 and TRBJ2-3, the full variable domain reads NAGVMQNPRHLVRRRGQEARLRCSPMKGHSHVYWYRQLPEEGLKFMVYLQKENIIDESGMPKERFSAEFPKEGPSILRIQQVVRGDSAAYFCASSPLGRGATDTQYFGPGTRLTVL.

This clone was found a few times. The junction and the germline gene differ at one end; a read error may be behind it. The chain carries TRBV7-2 and TRBJ2-2, with a possible D match to TRBD1 (6 bases). The CDR3 extends over 18 amino acids. Germline V gene lookup returns CDR1 SGHTA and CDR2 FQGNSA. The CDR3 sequence is CASSPNWGQGMNAGELFF. The CDR3 DNA follows: TGTGCCAGCAGCCCCAATTGGGGGCAGGGAATGAACGCCGGGGAGCTGTTTTTT.

This sequence joins TRBV11-2 and TRBJ2-3; 9 bases are a match to TRBD2. The germline gives CDR1 SGHAT, CDR2 FQNNGV. V lost 0 bases and J lost 6; bases outside the gene matches: 7. The CDR3 consists of 16 residues. The CDR3 DNA follows: TGTGCCAGCAGCTTAGATGGGTCTAGCGGGGTCGATACGCAGTATTTT. Translating it yields CASSLDGSSGVDTQYF.

This chain connects TRBV15 to TRBJ2-7, with D possibly TRBD2 on 5 matching bases. This CDR3 comprises 15 residues. Germline V gene data show CDR1 as LNHNV and CDR2 as YYDKDF (reference sequence). V dropped 5 bases and J dropped 3 bases, with 17 bases sitting between them. The CDR3 is CATSVRGPQHYEQYF. CDR3 sequence (DNA): TGTGCCACCAGCGTACGGGGTCCACAACACTACGAGCAGTACTTC.

V gene TRBV6-5 combines with J gene TRBJ2-3, with no clear D. The germline CDR1 and CDR2 sequences are MNHEY and SVGAGI. This CDR3 is 15 amino acids long. V lost 6 bases to trimming and J lost 0 bases, with 13 bases between them. CDR3 in DNA: TGTGCCAGCAGGCTCACTATACTCAGCACAGATACGCAGTATTTT. Protein product: CASRLTILSTDTQYF.

This clone occurred a few times. V gene TRBV5-6 combines with J gene TRBJ1-1; 10 bases are shared with TRBD1. There are 18 residues in the CDR3. Per germline, CDR1 SGHDT and CDR2 YYEEEE. With V trimmed by 0 bases and J by 3 bases, 11 bases remained unmatched. The DNA of the CDR3 is TGTGCCAGCAGCTTGGAAGGGACAGGGGAAGTGATAGACACTGAAGCTTTCTTT. It specifies CASSLEGTGEVIDTEAFF.

The chain uses TRBV28 and TRBJ1-1; 9 nucleotides line up with TRBD1. Losses at the gene ends were 7 bases for V and 8 bases for J; bases not matched to a gene: 17. The CDR3 runs to 16 residues. The V gene's germline CDR1 is MDHEN and CDR2 SYDVKM. This CDR3 is CASIISRDRDAGEAFF. The DNA for the CDR3 is TGTGCCAGCATCATCTCCCGGGACAGGGATGCGGGGGAAGCTTTCTTT.

The V call is TRBV4-3, the J call TRBJ2-1; TRBD2 agrees at 8 bases. The CDR3 consists of 14 residues. Germline CDR1 LGHNA, CDR2 YSLEER. The J segment lost 6 bases and the V segment lost 2 bases, leaving 3 bases of the junction unmatched. The CDR3 DNA is TGCGCCAGCAGCCAAATGGCGGGGGGCAATGAGCAGTTCTTC. Its translation: CASSQMAGGNEQFF.

V gene TRBV5-1 combines with J gene TRBJ2-1; weak D call: TRBD2 (5 bases). The CDR3 runs 16 residues. CDR1 is SGHRS, CDR2 YFSETQ, per germline. The V and J ends lost 0 bases and 6 bases respectively, with 16 bases between them. The CDR3: CASSLAGGGAGNEQFF. CDR3 DNA: TGCGCCAGCAGCTTGGCGGGCGGTGGTGCGGGCAATGAGCAGTTCTTC.

This chain links TRBV3-1 (or the pseudogene TRBV3-2) with TRBJ1-2, with D hard to call. The length of the CDR3 is 18 residues. Germline assignment: CDR1 LGHDT and CDR2 YNNKEL (reference sequence). Trimming shortened V by 0 bases and J by 4 bases, and 21 bases separated the two germline ends. The CDR3 reads CASSQDMVAGGHSYGYTF. CDR3 DNA: TGTGCCAGCAGCCAAGATATGGTGGCAGGTGGGCATTCCTATGGCTACACCTTC.

Comments on this clone: A read error may produce the germline difference seen at one junction end. This sequence joins TRBV6-5 and TRBJ2-7; tentatively, D is TRBD2 (5 bases). The germline V gene encodes CDR1 MNHEY and CDR2 SVGAGI. This CDR3 region has 11 residues. The chain's CDR3 is CGTGSGYEQYF. In DNA form, the CDR3 reads TGCGGCACGGGGTCGGGGTACGAGCAGTACTTC.

This clone was observed a handful of times. The chain carries TRBV5-1 and TRBJ2-7; perhaps TRBD2 as D (5 bases). Per the germline V gene, CDR1 is SGHRS and CDR2 is YFSETQ. The CDR3 loop spans 13 amino acids. V was pared by 4 bases and J by 4 bases, with 12 bases between. CDR3 region: CASSPPRTYEQYF. DNA for the CDR3: TGCGCCAGCAGCCCACCCCGGACTTACGAGCAGTACTTC.

J is TRBJ1-4 and V is TRBV5-8; the D gene is possibly TRBD1 (6 bases). Per the germline V gene, CDR1 is SGHTS and CDR2 is YDEGEE. V lost 0 bases and J 8 bases, leaving 14 bases between the germline ends. The CDR3 has 15 amino acids. As DNA, the CDR3 is TGTGCCAGCAGCTTGGAGGGACACCTGGGGGAAAAACTGTTTTTT. Amino acids: CASSLEGHLGEKLFF. The full variable domain, its missing parts supplied by reference TRBV5-8 and TRBJ1-4, is EAGVTQSPTHLIKTRGQQATLRCSPISGHTSVYWYQQALGLGLQFLLWYDEGEERNRGNFPPRFSGRQFPNYSSELNVNALELEDSALYLCASSLEGHLGEKLFFGSGTQLSVL.

This clone was detected once. The rearrangement uses TRBV6-5 and TRBJ2-2, with a possible D match to TRBD1 (6 bases). This CDR3 has 15 residues. Per germline, CDR1 MNHEY and CDR2 SVGAGI. V was clipped by 5 bases and J by 1 base, with 11 bases between them. CDR3 sequence (DNA): TGTGCCAGCAGTAAGGACAGAATGAACACCGGGGAGCTGTTTTTT. Translating gives CASSKDRMNTGELFF.

The rearrangement uses TRBV11-2 and TRBJ2-1; 11 nucleotides agree with TRBD2. This CDR3 region has 16 residues. V was pared by 1 base and J by 5 bases, with 4 bases of the junction left unmatched. CDR1 and CDR2 from the germline V gene are SGHAT and FQNNGV. The CDR3 nucleotides read TGTGCCAGCAGCTTAGTGGGGACTAGCGGTAACAATGAGCAGTTCTTC. It codes for CASSLVGTSGNNEQFF.

The CDR3 coding sequence is TGTGCCAGTAGTCAAACAGGGGACACAGATACGCAGTATTTT. Protein sequence: CASSQTGDTDTQYF. The rearrangement uses TRBV19 and TRBJ2-3; 7 nucleotides match TRBD1. The V gene's germline CDR1 is LNHDA and CDR2 SQIVND (reference sequence). Germline trimming cut 5 bases from V and 2 bases from J; bases unmatched to any gene: 4. This CDR3 is built from 14 residues.

The chain recombines TRBV6-4 with TRBJ1-3, with D tentatively TRBD1 (5 bases). CDR3 length: 15 residues. Germline V CDR1 and CDR2: MRHNA, SNTAGT. V lost 2 bases and J lost 4, with 12 bases in between. DNA of the CDR3: TGTGCCAGCAGTGACACCGCAGGGTCCGGAAACACCATATATTTT. Translation gives CASSDTAGSGNTIYF.

The V gene is TRBV29-1, the J gene TRBJ1-2; 11 bases line up with TRBD1. The germline V gene encodes CDR1 SQVTM and CDR2 ANQGSEA. V was clipped by 5 bases and J by 6 bases; unmatched bases: 8. There are 14 residues in the CDR3. The CDR3 nucleotides are TGCAGCGTTCCTGGCACGGGACAGGGGGATGGCTACACCTTC. This codes for CSVPGTGQGDGYTF.

The J gene is TRBJ1-2, the V gene TRBV6-5, with a weak D call TRBD1 (6 bases). The germline gives CDR1 MNHEY, CDR2 SVGAGI. V shed 0 bases and J shed 7 bases, with 9 bases lying between them. The CDR3 contains 13 residues. CDR3 residues: CASSYSDSSGYTF. The CDR3, as DNA: TGTGCCAGCAGTTACTCGGACAGTTCTGGCTACACCTTC.